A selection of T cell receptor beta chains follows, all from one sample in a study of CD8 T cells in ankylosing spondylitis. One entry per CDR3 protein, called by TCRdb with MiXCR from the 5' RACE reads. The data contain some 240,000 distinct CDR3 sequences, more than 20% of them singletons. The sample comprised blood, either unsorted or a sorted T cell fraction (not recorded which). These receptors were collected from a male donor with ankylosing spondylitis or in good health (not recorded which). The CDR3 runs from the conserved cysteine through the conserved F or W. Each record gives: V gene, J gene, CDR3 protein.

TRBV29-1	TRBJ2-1	CSSNVDSNEQFF
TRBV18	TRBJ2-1	CASSRRQDDEQFF
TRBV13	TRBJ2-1	CAISLPSGGASPYNEQFF
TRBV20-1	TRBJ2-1	CSARDRGDEQFF
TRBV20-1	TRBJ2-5	CSASDWGSTQETQYF
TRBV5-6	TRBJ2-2	CASSPWDRAGNTGELFF
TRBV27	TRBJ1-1	CASSLLGQGEAFF
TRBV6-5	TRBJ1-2	CASSYSSYNYGYTF
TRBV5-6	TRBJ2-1	CASSWGAAGRNEQFF
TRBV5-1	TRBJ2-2	CASSLSPFTGELFF
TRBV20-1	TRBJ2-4	CSALQGEAAKNIQYF
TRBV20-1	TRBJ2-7	CSGQADYEQYF
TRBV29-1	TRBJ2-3	CSVELGTDTQYF
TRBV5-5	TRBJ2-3	CASSLGFGDTQYF
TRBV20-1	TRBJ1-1	CSARSGRTEAFF
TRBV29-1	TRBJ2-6	CSVKWERSGANVLTF
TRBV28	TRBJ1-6	CASSPGFPDSPLHF
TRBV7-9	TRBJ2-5	CASSLQGRGETQYF
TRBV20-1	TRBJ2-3	CSASIGGGLDTQYF
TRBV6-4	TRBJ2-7	CASSVSQGPYEQYF
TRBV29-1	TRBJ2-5	CSVDGPGPQYF
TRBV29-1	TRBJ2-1	CSVDGLAGGPYNEQFF
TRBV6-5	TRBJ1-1	CASSYSKAGSGAGDTEAFF
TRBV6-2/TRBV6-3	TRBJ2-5	CASSWGQGVETQYF
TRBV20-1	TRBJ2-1	CSARDQNRGGNNEQFF
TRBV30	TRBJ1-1	CAWRPGDTEAFF
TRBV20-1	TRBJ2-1	CSARPAGGLRDEQFF
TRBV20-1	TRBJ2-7	CSAQHYEQYF